One T cell receptor beta chain is described in this entry. The Seattle patients, enrolled during active infection, were followed longitudinally. In the original processing: Amplification with reference gene primers provided the estimates of nucleated cell counts. Here immunoSEQ multiplex PCR was the method, and the copy in TCRdb shows in-frame clones only, minus some. The D gene and trimming were derived from the DNA, and the V and J assignments and clone size from that table. Of some 200,000 clones listed, around four fifths were seen once; the top ten hold roughly 15%. The entry originates in a study of blood T cell repertoires in COVID-19. For the study at large: Samples came from the United States, Italy and Spain, spanning acute and convalescent COVID-19. T cells, B-cell-depleted T cells, or PBMCs provided the cDNA or gDNA that served as material.

V lost 3 bases to trimming and J lost 6 bases; unmatched junction nucleotides: 4. The CDR3 is 14 amino acids. Germline CDR1 MNHEY, CDR2 SVGAGI. The sequenced material came from peripheral blood. The clonotype comes from a woman in her sixties or seventies with COVID-19, enrolled during active disease. J is TRBJ2-7 and V is TRBV6-5; 11 bases fit TRBD2. The CDR3 nucleotides read TGTGCCAGCAGTTATAGCGGGAGGGCAGGCGAGCAGTACTTC. As protein: CASSYSGRAGEQYF.